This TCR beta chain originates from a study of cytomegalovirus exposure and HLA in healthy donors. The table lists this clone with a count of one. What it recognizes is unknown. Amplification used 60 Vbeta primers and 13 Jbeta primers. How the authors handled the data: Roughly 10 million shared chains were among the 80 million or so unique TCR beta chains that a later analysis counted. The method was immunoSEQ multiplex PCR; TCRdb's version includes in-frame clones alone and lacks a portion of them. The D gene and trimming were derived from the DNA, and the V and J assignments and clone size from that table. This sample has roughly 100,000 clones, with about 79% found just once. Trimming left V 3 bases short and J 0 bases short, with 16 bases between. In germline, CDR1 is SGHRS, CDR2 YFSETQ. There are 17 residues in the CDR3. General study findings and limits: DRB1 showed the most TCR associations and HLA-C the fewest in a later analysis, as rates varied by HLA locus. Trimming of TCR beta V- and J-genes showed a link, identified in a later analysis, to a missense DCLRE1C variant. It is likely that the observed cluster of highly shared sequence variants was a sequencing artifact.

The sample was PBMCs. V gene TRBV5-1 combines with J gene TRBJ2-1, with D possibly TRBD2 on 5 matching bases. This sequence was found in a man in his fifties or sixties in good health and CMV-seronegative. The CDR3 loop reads CASSSAPLAGSYNEQFF. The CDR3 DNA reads TGCGCCAGCAGCTCAGCCCCCCTCGCGGGCTCCTACAATGAGCAGTTCTTC.